The rows below give T cell receptor beta chains drawn from one sample of a study of beta chain features in type 1 diabetes. TCRdb keeps only in-frame clones here, not all; method: immunoSEQ multiplex PCR. The sample consists of some 150,000 clones, 7% to 10% of them appearing once. Specimen: central memory CD4+ T cells from blood. These receptors were obtained from a young man in good health. The CDR3 runs from the conserved cysteine through the conserved F or W.

v_call	j_call	cdr3_aa
TRBV5-4	TRBJ2-2	CASSPSGLANTGELFF
TRBV5-4	TRBJ2-5	CASSPGGTGEETQYF
TRBV5-1	TRBJ1-1	CASSWTGENTEAFF
TRBV19	TRBJ2-3	CASSLGQGPTDTQYF
TRBV5-6	TRBJ1-2	CASRGRGHLRDGYTF
TRBV7-2	TRBJ2-3	CASSPLAGGLDTQYF
TRBV9	TRBJ2-5	CASRVGELAGEQETQYF
TRBV7-2	TRBJ2-3	CASSSTGLDTQYF
TRBV4-2	TRBJ2-7	CASSYENQFYEQYF
TRBV7-2	TRBJ2-3	CASSFGLAADTQYF
TRBV1	TRBJ1-2	CTSSQGGQGAGYTF
TRBV6-5	TRBJ2-7	CASSYYRASNSYEQYF
TRBV6-6	TRBJ1-1	CASSRKLVPEAFF
TRBV11-3	TRBJ2-1	CASSLDSGPYNEQFF
TRBV5-6	TRBJ1-1	CASSLEVGTGPHTEAFF
TRBV5-4	TRBJ2-7	CASSLEGGRLYEQYF
TRBV27	TRBJ2-2	CASSFSVITGELFF
TRBV11-1	TRBJ1-2	CASSLSGSPNGYTF
TRBV9	TRBJ2-1	CASSPLLAGGINNEQFF
TRBV5-5	TRBJ2-3	CASSSFDRDPTDTQYF
TRBV7-9	TRBJ1-4	CASSSRQIRGEKLFF
TRBV19	TRBJ2-2	CASSAVQLNTGELFF
TRBV18	TRBJ2-1	CASSPPGLAVNHEQFF
TRBV6-5	TRBJ1-2	CASSYSWTGVYGYTF
TRBV19	TRBJ2-2	CASHRGEGAGPGELFF
TRBV29-1	TRBJ2-2	CSVSGVPNTGELFF
TRBV2	TRBJ2-5	CASSDAQRGKETQYF
TRBV6-6	TRBJ2-6	CASSVIEGANVLTF
TRBV5-6	TRBJ2-7	CASSRDRSYEQYF
TRBV7-2	TRBJ1-4	CASSSRDSDEKLFF
TRBV7-8	TRBJ2-2	CASSSRGLNTGELFF
TRBV4-3	TRBJ2-5	CASSHPNGAGGLETQYF
TRBV4-1	TRBJ2-1	CASSQRTSGGGNNEQFF
TRBV7-9	TRBJ2-1	CASSPRAQGAKQFF
TRBV7-2	TRBJ1-3	CASSLLTSGNTIYF
TRBV12-5	TRBJ2-2	CASGQGQGDAGELFF
TRBV6-5	TRBJ1-1	CASSSGFGYTEAFF
TRBV11-2	TRBJ2-3	CASSAGLAGGTDTQYF
TRBV19	TRBJ2-1	CACSGQSSSYNEQFF
TRBV2	TRBJ2-1	CASSTQTATNEQFF
TRBV4-3	TRBJ2-1	CASSQEVGAGGNEQFF
TRBV6-6	TRBJ2-3	CASRLLDTQYF
TRBV6-1	TRBJ1-5	CASRPRLGVGLAQHF
TRBV19	TRBJ2-7	CASKNRGTYEQYF
TRBV6-1	TRBJ2-7	CASSDNFWGQGNSYEQYF
TRBV5-8	TRBJ2-3	CASSSQSTDTQYF
TRBV19	TRBJ1-6	CASFPGQGVNSPLHF
TRBV7-9	TRBJ1-3	CASSRRGGTGNTIYF
TRBV28	TRBJ2-1	CASTSAGTSHSYNEQFF